A selection of T cell receptor beta chains follows, all from one sample in a study of control samples from healthy donors and cancer patients. TCRdb's table, derived via immunoSEQ multiplex PCR, lists solely in-frame clones and lacks some. The table lists about 100,000 clones, approximately 86% of them singletons. Sequencing was done on a sample of blood. These receptors all stem from a man in his thirties or forties in good health. CDR3s include the opening cysteine and the closing phenylalanine or tryptophan. A D gene is named only where the DNA matches it firmly. Clone size, where shown, is once, few, many, or a class for clones that have expanded.

d_gene	abundance	len	v_gene	j_gene	CDR3aa	CDR3nt
NA	few	15	TRBV11-2	TRBJ2-1	CASRRQHSSYNEQFF	TGTGCCAGCAGACGACAGCACAGCTCCTACAATGAGCAGTTCTTC
NA	NA	13	TRBV6-2/TRBV6-3	TRBJ2-3	CASSSAGTDTQYF	TGTGCCAGCAGTTCGGCTGGTACAGATACGCAGTATTTT
TRBD2	NA	18	TRBV24-1	TRBJ2-1	CATSDLVGRVGSYNEQFF	TGTGCCACCAGTGATTTAGTCGGGAGGGTCGGCTCCTACAATGAGCAGTTCTTC
NA	NA	15	TRBV30	TRBJ1-5	CAWSVTGYSNQPQHF	TGTGCCTGGAGTGTTACCGGGTATAGCAATCAGCCCCAGCATTTT
TRBD2	NA	18	TRBV3-1/TRBV3-2	TRBJ2-3	CASSQGTSGRRGTDTQYF	TGTGCCAGCAGCCAAGGGACTAGCGGGAGGCGGGGGACAGATACGCAGTATTTT
NA	once	12	TRBV14	TRBJ2-1	CASSQIALQQFF	TGTGCCAGCAGTCAAATAGCTTTACAGCAGTTCTTC
NA	NA	15	TRBV6-5	TRBJ1-5	CASRTDLSGNQPQHF	TGTGCCAGCAGGACGGATCTATCAGGCAATCAGCCCCAGCATTTT
TRBD2	once	15	TRBV30	TRBJ2-1	CAWTSGTSGYNEQFF	TGTGCCTGGACTTCCGGGACTAGCGGGTACAATGAGCAGTTCTTC
NA	NA	14	TRBV5-4	TRBJ1-2	CASSLARAEHGYTF	TGTGCCAGCAGCTTGGCCAGGGCTGAACATGGCTACACCTTC
NA	NA	16	TRBV28	TRBJ1-4	CASNLLRGTNTEKLFF	TGTGCCAGCAACTTGTTACGCGGGACAAATACCGAAAAACTGTTTTTT
NA	NA	14	TRBV11-2	TRBJ2-7	CASSLRQPPYEQYF	TGTGCCAGCAGCTTAAGACAGCCTCCCTACGAGCAGTACTTC